The source of this TCR beta chain is a study of cytomegalovirus exposure and HLA in healthy donors. Study outcomes and limitations: Across HLA loci, a later analysis found differing TCR association rates, with DRB1 most and HLA-C fewest. It was likely that a cluster of highly shared sequence variants was a sequencing artifact.

Germline assignment: CDR1 GTSNPN and CDR2 SVGIG (reference sequence). V shed 4 bases, J shed 6 bases, and the junction held 6 bases outside the gene matches. CDR3 length equals 13 residues. Primers for the PCR totalled 60 Vbeta and 13 Jbeta. TCRdb keeps only in-frame clones here, not all; method: immunoSEQ multiplex PCR. Of more than 140,000 clones in the sample, roughly 87% were seen once. As to this clone: Its antigen is not known.

Sequencing was done on a sample of PBMCs. This sequence joins TRBV30 and TRBJ1-2; TRBD1 aligns across 9 bases. This receptor was taken from a man aged 25 to 40 in good health and CMV-seropositive. The CDR3 loop reads CAWIWTGADGYTF. The CDR3 nucleotides are TGTGCCTGGATATGGACAGGGGCGGATGGCTACACCTTC.